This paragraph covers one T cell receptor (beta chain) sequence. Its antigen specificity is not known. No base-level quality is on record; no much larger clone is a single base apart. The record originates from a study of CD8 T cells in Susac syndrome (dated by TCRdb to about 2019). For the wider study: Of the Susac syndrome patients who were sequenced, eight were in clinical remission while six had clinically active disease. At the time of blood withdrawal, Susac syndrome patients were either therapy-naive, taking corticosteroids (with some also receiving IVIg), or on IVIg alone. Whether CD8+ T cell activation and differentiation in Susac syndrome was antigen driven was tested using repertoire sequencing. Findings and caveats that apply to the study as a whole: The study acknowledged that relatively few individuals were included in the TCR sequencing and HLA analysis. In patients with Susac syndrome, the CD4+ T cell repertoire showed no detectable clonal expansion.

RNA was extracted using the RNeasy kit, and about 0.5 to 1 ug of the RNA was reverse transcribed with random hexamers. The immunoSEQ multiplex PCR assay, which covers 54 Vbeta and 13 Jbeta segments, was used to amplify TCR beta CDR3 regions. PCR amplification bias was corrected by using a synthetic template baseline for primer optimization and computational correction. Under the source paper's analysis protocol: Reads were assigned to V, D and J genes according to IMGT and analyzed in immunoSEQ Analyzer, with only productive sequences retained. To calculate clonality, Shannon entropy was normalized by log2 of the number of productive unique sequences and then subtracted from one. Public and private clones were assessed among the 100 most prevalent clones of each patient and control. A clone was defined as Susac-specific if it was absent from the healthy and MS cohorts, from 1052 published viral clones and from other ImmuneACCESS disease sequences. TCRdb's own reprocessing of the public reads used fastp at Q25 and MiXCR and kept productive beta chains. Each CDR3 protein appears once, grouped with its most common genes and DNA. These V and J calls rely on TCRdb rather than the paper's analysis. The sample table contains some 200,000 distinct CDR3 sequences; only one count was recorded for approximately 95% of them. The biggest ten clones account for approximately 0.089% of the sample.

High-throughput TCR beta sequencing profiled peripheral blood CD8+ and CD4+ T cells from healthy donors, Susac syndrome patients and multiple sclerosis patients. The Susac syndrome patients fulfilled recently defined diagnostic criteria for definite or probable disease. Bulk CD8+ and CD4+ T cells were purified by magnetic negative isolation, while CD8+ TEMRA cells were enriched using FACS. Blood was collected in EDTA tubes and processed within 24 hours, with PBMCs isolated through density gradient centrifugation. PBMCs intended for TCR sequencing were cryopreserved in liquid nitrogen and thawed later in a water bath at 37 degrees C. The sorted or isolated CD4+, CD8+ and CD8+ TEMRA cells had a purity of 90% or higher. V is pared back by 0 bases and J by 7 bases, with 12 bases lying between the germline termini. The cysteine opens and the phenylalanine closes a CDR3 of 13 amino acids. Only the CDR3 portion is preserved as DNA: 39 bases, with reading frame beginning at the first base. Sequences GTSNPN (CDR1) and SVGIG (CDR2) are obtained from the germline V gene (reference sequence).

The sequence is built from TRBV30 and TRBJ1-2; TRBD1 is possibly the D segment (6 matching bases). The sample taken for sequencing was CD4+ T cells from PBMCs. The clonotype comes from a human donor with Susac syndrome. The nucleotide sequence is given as TGTGCCTGGAGTGTACCGGCAGGGGTTGGCTACACCTTC. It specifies CAWSVPAGVGYTF.